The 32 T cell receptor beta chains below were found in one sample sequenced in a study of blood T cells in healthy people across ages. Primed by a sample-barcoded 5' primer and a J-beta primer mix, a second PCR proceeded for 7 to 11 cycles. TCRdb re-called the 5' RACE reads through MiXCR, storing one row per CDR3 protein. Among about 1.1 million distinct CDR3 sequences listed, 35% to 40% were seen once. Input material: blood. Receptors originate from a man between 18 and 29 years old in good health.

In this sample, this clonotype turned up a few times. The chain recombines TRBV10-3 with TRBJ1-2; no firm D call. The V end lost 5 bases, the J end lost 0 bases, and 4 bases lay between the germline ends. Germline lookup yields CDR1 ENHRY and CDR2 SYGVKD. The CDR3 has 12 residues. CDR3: CAISQANYGYTF. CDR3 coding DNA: TGTGCCATCAGTCAGGCTAACTATGGCTACACCTTC.

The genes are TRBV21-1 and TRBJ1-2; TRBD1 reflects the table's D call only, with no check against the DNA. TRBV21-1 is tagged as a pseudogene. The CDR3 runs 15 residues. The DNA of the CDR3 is TGTGCCAGCAGCAAAAGGGGACATATCAGACTCAGCTACACCTTC. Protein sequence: CASSKRGHIRLSYTF.

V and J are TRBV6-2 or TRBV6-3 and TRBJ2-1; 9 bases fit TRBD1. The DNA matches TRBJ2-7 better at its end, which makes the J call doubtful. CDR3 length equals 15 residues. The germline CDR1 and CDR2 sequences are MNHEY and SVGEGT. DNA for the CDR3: TGTGCCAGCAGTTACTGGGGACAGGGATACAATGAGCAGTACTTC. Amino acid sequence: CASSYWGQGYNEQYF.

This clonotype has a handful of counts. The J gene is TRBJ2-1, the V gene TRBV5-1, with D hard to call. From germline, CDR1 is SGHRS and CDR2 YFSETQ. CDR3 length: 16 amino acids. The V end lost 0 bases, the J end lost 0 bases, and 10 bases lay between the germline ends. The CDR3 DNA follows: TGCGCCAGCAGCTTGGCGTACACCGCCTCCTACAATGAGCAGTTCTTC. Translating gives CASSLAYTASYNEQFF.

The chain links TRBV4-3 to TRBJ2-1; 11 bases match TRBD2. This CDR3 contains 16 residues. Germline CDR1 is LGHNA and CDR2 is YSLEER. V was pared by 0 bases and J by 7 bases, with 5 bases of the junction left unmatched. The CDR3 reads CASSQEALAGVNEQFF. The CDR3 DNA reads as TGCGCCAGCAGCCAAGAAGCACTAGCGGGGGTTAATGAGCAGTTCTTC.

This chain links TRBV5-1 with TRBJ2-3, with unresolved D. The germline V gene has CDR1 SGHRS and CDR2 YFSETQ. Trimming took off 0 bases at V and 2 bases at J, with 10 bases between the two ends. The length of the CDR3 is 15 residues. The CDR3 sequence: CASSLADADTDTQYF. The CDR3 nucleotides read TGCGCCAGCAGCTTGGCCGACGCAGACACAGATACGCAGTATTTT.

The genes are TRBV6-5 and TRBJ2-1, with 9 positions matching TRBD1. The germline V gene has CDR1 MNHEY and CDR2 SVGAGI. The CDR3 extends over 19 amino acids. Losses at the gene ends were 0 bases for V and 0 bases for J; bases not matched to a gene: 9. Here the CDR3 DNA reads TGTGCCAGCAGTTACTCTACAGGGGGCCCCGGGAGCTCCTACAATGAGCAGTTCTTC. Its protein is CASSYSTGGPGSSYNEQFF.

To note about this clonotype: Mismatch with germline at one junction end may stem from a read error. The chain's CDR3 is CASSDSGLDGWHEQYF. The CDR3 DNA reads as TGCGCCAGCAGTGATTCGGGACTAGACGGTTGGCATGAGCAGTACTTC. The chain has TRBV25-1 and TRBJ2-1; 8 positions agree with TRBD2. The J call is doubtful: the DNA matches TRBJ2-7 better. This CDR3 region has 16 residues. The germline gives CDR1 MGHDK, CDR2 SYGVNS.

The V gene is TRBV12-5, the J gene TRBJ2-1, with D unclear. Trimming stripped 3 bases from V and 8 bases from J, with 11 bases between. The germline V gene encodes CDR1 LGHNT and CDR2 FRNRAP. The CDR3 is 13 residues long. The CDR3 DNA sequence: TGTGCTAGTGGTTTCTCGAAATTCCATGAGCAGTTCTTC. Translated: CASGFSKFHEQFF.

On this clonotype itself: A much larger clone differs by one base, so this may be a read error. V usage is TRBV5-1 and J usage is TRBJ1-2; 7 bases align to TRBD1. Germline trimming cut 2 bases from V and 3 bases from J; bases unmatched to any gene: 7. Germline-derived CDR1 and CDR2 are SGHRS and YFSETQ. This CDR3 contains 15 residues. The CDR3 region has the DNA TGCGCCAGCAGCTTTGTGGACAGGAGGCACTATGGCTACACCTTC. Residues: CASSFVDRRHYGYTF.

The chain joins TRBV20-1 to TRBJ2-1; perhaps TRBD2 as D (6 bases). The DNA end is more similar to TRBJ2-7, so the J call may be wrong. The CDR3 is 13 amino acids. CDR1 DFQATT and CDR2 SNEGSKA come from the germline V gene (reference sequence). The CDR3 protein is CSVRGENYNEQYF. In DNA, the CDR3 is TGCAGTGTCCGCGGGGAGAACTACAATGAGCAGTACTTC.

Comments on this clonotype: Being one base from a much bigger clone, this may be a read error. CDR3 sequence reads: CSVAPVTGAFDNEQYF. The CDR3 DNA follows: TGCAGCGTTGCTCCCGTGACAGGGGCATTTGACAATGAGCAGTACTTC. The V and J genes are TRBV29-1 and TRBJ2-7; TRBD1 matches 8 bases. V was clipped by 4 bases and J by 7 bases; unmatched bases: 18. The germline CDR1 and CDR2 sequences are SQVTM and ANQGSEA. This CDR3 has 16 amino acids.

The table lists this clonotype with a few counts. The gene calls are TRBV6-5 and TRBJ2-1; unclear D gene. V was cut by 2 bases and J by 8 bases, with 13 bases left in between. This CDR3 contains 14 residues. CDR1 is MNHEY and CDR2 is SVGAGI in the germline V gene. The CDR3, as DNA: TGTGCCAGCAGTTACCTTTCTAACGTCGATGAGCAGTTCTTC. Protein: CASSYLSNVDEQFF.

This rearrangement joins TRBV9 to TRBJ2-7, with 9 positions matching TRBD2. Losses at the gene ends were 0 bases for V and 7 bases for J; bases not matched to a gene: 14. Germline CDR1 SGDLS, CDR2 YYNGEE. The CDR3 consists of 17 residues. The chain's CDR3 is CASSVGDSGGSYNEQYF. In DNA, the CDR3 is TGTGCCAGCAGCGTAGGAGATAGCGGGGGATCCTACAATGAGCAGTACTTC.

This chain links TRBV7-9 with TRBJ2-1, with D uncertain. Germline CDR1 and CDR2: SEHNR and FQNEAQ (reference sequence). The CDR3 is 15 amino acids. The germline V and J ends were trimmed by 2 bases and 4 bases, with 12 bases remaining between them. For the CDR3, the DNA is TGTGCCAGCAGCTTAACTCCCAGATTATACAATGAGCAGTTCTTC. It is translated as CASSLTPRLYNEQFF.

CDR3 nucleotides: TGTGCCAGCAGCTTAGGAAGGGACAGGAGAGGCAATGAGCAGTTCTTC. Its protein is CASSLGRDRRGNEQFF. The chain combines TRBV11-3 with TRBJ2-1; 8 bases agree with TRBD1. There are 16 residues in the CDR3. V trimming: 1 base; J trimming: 6 bases; junction bases outside the gene matches: 8. In germline, CDR1 is SGHNT, CDR2 YENEEA.

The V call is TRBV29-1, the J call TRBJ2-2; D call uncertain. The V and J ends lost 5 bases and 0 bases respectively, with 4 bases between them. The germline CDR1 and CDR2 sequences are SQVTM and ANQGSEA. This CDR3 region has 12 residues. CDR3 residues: CSVRPNTGELFF. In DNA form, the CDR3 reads TGCAGCGTTAGACCGAACACCGGGGAGCTGTTTTTT.

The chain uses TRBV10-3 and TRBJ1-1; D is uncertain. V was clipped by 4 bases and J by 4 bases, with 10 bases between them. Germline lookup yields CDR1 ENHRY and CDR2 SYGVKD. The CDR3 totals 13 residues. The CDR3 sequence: CAISGNASTEAFF. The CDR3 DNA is TGTGCCATCAGTGGGAATGCGAGCACTGAAGCTTTCTTT.

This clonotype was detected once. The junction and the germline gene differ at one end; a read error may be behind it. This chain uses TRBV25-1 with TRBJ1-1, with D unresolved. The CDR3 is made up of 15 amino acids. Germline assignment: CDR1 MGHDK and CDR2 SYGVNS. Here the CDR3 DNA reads TGTGCCAGCAGTGACCCCCGGGGTGGGAACACTGAGGCTTTCTTT. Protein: CASSDPRGGNTEAFF.

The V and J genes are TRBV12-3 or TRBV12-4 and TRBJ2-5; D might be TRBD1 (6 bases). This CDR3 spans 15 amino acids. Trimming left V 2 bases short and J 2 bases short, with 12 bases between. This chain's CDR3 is CASSLWDTSQETQYF. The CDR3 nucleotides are TGTGCCAGCAGTTTATGGGACACCTCACAAGAGACCCAGTACTTC.

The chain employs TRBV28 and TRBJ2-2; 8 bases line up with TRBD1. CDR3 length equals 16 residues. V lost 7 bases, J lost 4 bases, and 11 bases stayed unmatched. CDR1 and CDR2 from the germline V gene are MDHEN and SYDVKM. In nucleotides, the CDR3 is TGTGCCAGCACCCCGTTAACTGACAGGGGCACCGGGGAGCTGTTTTTT. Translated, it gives CASTPLTDRGTGELFF.

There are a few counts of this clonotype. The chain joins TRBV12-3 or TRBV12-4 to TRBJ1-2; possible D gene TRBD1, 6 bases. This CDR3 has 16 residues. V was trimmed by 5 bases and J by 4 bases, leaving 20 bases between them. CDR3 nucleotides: TGTGCCAGCAGTCCTTACCCCCAACAGGGTATCTATGGCTACACCTTC. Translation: CASSPYPQQGIYGYTF.

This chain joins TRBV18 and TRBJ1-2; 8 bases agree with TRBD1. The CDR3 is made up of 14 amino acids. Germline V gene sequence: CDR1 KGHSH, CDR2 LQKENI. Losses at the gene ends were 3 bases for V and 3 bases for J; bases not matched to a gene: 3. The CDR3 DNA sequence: TGTGCCAGCTCACCGGGACAGGACCACTATGGCTACACCTTC. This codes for CASSPGQDHYGYTF.

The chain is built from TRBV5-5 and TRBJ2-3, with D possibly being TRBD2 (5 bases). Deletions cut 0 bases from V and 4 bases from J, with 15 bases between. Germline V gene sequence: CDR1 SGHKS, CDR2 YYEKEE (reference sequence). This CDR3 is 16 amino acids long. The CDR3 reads CASSLGRKPAADTQYF. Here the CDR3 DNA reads TGTGCCAGCAGCTTGGGGAGGAAGCCTGCCGCAGATACGCAGTATTTT.

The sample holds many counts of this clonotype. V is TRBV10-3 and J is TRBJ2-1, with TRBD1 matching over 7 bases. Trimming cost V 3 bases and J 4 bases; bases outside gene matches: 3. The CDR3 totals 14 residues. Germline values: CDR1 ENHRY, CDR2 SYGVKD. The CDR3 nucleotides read TGTGCCATCAGTGACCTGGGACAGTACAATGAGCAGTTCTTC. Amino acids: CAISDLGQYNEQFF.

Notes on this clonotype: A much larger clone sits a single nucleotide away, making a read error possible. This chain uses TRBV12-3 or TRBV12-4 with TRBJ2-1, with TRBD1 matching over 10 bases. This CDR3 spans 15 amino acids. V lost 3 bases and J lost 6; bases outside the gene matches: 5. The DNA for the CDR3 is TGTGCCAGCAGTTTCTGGGGGACAGGGGCCAATGAGCAGTTCTTC. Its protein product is CASSFWGTGANEQFF.

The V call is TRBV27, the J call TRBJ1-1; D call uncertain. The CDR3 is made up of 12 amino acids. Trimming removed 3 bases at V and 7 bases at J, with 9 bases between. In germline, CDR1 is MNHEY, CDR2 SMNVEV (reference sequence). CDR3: CASSFKGGEAFF. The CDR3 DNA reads TGTGCCAGCAGTTTTAAGGGTGGTGAAGCTTTCTTT.

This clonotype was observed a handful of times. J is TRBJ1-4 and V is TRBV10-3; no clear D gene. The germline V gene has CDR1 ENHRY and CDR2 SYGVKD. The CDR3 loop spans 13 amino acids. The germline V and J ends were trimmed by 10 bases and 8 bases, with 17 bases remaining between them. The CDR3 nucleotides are TGTGCCACGAACGACAACCAAAAGGAAAAACTGTTTTTT. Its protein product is CATNDNQKEKLFF.

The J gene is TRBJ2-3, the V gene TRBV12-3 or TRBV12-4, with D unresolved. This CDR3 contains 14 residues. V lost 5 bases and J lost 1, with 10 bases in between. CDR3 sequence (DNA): TGTGCCAGCAGTGTAGGCCAACGCACAGATACGCAGTATTTT. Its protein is CASSVGQRTDTQYF.

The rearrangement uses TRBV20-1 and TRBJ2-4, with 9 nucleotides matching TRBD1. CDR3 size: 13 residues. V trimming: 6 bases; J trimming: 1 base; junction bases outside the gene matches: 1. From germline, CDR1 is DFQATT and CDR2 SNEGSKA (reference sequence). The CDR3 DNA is TGCAGTGCCGGACAGGGGGCCAAAAACATTCAGTACTTC. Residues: CSAGQGAKNIQYF.

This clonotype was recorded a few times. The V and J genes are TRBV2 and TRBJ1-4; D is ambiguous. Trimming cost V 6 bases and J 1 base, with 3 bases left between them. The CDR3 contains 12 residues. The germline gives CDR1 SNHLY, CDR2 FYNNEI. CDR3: CASSRTNEKLFF. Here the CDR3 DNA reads TGTGCCAGCAGCAGAACTAATGAAAAACTGTTTTTT.

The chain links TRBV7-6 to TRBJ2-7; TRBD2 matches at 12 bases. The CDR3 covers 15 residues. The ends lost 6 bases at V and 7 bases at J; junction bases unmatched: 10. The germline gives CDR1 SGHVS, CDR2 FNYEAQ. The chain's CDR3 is CASRIEASGGVEQYF. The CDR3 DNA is TGTGCCAGCAGGATAGAGGCTAGCGGGGGGGTGGAGCAGTACTTC.